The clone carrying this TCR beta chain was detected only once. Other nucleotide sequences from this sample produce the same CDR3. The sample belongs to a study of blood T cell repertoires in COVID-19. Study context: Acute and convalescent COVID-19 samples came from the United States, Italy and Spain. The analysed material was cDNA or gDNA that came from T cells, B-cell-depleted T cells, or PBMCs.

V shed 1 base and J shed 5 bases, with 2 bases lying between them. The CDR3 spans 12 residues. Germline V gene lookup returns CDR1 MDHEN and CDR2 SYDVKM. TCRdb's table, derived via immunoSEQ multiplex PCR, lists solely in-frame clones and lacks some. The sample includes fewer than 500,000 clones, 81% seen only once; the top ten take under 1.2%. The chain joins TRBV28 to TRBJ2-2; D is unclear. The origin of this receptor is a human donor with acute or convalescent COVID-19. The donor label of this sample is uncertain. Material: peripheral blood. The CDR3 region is CASSLLTGELFF. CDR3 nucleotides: TGTGCCAGCAGTTTATTAACCGGGGAGCTGTTTTTT. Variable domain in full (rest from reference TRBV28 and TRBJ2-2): DVKVTQSSRYLVKRTGEKVFLECVQDMDHENMFWYRQDPGLGLRLIYFSYDVKMKEKGDIPEGYSVSREKKERFSLILESASTNQTSMYLCASSLLTGELFFGEGSRLTVL.